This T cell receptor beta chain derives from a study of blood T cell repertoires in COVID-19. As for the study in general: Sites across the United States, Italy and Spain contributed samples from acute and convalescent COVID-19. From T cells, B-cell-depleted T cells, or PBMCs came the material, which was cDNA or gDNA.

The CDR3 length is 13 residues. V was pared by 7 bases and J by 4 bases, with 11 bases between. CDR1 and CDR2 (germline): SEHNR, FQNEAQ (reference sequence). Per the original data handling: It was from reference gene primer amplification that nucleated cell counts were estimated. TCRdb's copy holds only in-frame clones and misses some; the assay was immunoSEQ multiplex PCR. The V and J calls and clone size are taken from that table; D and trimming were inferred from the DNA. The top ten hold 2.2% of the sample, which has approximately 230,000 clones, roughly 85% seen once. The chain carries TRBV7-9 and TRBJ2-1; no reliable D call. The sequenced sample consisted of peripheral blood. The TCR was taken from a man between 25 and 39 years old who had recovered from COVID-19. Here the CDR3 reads CASIGLGYNEQFF. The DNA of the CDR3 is TGTGCCAGCATAGGCCTCGGGTACAATGAGCAGTTCTTC.